This TCR beta chain was observed in a study of T cell responses to AZD1222 COVID-19 vaccine. In germline, CDR1 is SGDLS, CDR2 YYNGEE. The junction had 7 bases not matched to a gene; V was cut back by 4 bases and J by 5 bases. The CDR3 loop spans 14 amino acids. Sequencing was performed with immunoSEQ multiplex PCR; in TCRdb, only in-frame clones are kept and a portion is missing. The table shows some 90,000 clones, with around 91% occurring only once. The origin of this receptor is an adult in good health. J is TRBJ2-3 and V is TRBV9; 7 bases map to TRBD2. The source was peripheral blood, collected on day 0 of MenACWY control vaccination. This CDR3 is CASSPRVAGDTQYF. The CDR3 DNA reads as TGTGCCAGCAGCCCTCGAGTAGCGGGAGATACGCAGTATTTT.